This entry describes one T cell receptor beta chain. The authors' processing: It was from reference gene primer amplification that nucleated cell counts were estimated. The method was immunoSEQ multiplex PCR; TCRdb's version includes in-frame clones alone and lacks a portion of them. The V and J calls and clone size come from that table; D and trimming were worked out from the DNA. This table has 190,000 or so clones, around 87% appearing once. The sample comes from a study of blood T cell repertoires in COVID-19. Study information: Samples taken during acute and convalescent COVID-19 were collected in the United States, Italy and Spain. T cells, B-cell-depleted T cells, or PBMCs provided the cDNA or gDNA that served as material.

Germline loops: CDR1 SGHAT, CDR2 FQNNGV. V was shortened by 5 bases and J by 1 base, with 20 bases between the two germline ends. This CDR3 has 18 amino acids. The material sequenced was peripheral blood. This TCR derives from a woman aged 18-30 years who had recovered from COVID-19. The gene calls are TRBV11-2 and TRBJ2-2; TRBD1 might be the D (6 bases). In DNA, the CDR3 is TGTGCCAGCAGCAATGGGGGCAGGTTGATGATGAACACCGGGGAGCTGTTTTTT. This gives the protein CASSNGGRLMMNTGELFF.